This TCR beta chain was identified in a study of cytomegalovirus exposure and HLA in healthy donors (dated by TCRdb to the late 2010s). Concerning the study at large: According to an earlier analysis of a few hundred of the donors, about 180 million T cells yielded some 120 million unique TCR beta sequences and about 300 Gb of sequence data. An early release covering some 640 HLA-typed donors comprised approximately 290 gigabases of sequencing data and 65 million to 100 million unique TCR sequences. Of the 300 to 450 genotyped donors, 75% to 85% were placed in the genetic ancestry cluster associated with self-reported Caucasian donors. The study aimed to test whether signatures of past pathogen exposure could be identified by cataloging public T cell receptors. The T cell repertoires of several hundred subjects were profiled by immunosequencing and related to cytomegalovirus serostatus. In addition to the first cohort of 500 to 850 subjects, a separate validation cohort of 120 different subjects was used. To predict cytomegalovirus infection status, the study brought together high-throughput TCR immunosequencing, statistical association of individual TCRs with disease status, and machine learning. A later analysis re-analyzed previously published TCR beta repertoires from 550 to 700 donors and added high-resolution HLA genotyping to study TCR occurrence patterns. In the later analysis, no new phenotypic data were used to find candidate immune exposures; instead, reliance was placed on TCR beta sequences and their occurrence across donors. An earlier analysis of several hundred of the donors used high-throughput TCR beta sequencing to judge whether each TCR beta V gene segment behaved as functional or pseudogenic. Alongside the repertoire data, information on donor age, sex, ethnicity and CMV serostatus was compiled. A later genetic analysis took genome-wide SNP genotypes for about 55% of the 666 donors and used that subset as a discovery cohort. All discovery cohort repertoires had been generated on a single sequencing platform. HLA typing included class I and class II loci at four-digit resolution. The number of donors typed differed by locus, with about 629-630 for A, B, C, DRB1 and DQB1, roughly 520 for DQA1, 600 to 610 for DPA1, and around 450 for DPB1. A handful of DR-DQ haplotypes were handled as single units for association and clustering because linkage in the cohort was strong. On average, roughly 240,000 unique TCR beta nucleotide sequences were sequenced per donor among 398 genotyped donors of the cohort, with 15% to 20% of those sequences being non-productive. Results the study describes overall, beyond this receptor: HLA typing was unavailable for some donors at each locus, so association tests used only the typed subset. A cluster of highly shared sequence variants was judged likely to represent a technical artifact of the sequencing pipeline. The presence/absence analyses assumed that sequencing depth was roughly uniform across donors, and that assumption may not be true. In a later analysis, some 17,000 TCR beta sequences were associated with specific HLA alleles at a false discovery rate of 0.05. Because the 87-base-pair reads could not distinguish some IMGT-functional V segments, including TRBV6-2 and TRBV6-3, those segments were excluded. When HLA alleles, especially DR and DQ, strongly co-occurred, TCR associations were difficult to assign to individual alleles. Correlated functional status among segregating V segments might reflect linkage disequilibrium, but an unknown experimental factor could not be ruled out. In vitro tests confirmed that a few of the cytomegalovirus-associated TCR beta chains recognize cytomegalovirus antigens. Across donors, most TCR sequences were observed very rarely, whereas some public TCRs were present in many individuals. Compared with the roughly 710-donor mean, donors in an Asian-associated ancestry cluster had fewer N-insertions in productive TCRs, according to a later genetic analysis. In a later analysis, HLA-associated TCR beta chains were found to be more clonally expanded and to have lower generation probabilities than equally common non-associated chains. The authors suggested that the approach could potentially be generalized to other disease states and immunological phenotypes. According to a later analysis, most CMV-associated TCR beta chains appeared to be HLA-restricted, and the HLA associations seemed to be driven largely by CMV exposure. The study listed approximately 160 TCR beta chains as associated with cytomegalovirus. Immune exposure information for the cohort was limited to CMV serostatus. The cohort was sequenced for TCR beta chains only, and without alpha or paired-chain data the features that could be detected were limited. A further reported finding was that TCR beta sequences accurately predicted the HLA-A and HLA-B alleles for most subjects in the first cohort. About 15 rarely observed V segments, including chromosome 9 orphons, were excluded from the earlier analysis of a few hundred of the donors because counts were too low. Broadly in line with IMGT annotations, most TCR beta V segments showed up in productive rearrangements about 87% or about 30% of the time in an earlier analysis of under 700 of the donors. In both the original and validation cohorts, the classifier was reported to diagnose cytomegalovirus status with high specificity and sensitivity. In a later analysis, TCR association rates were found to vary across HLA loci, with the most associated TCRs seen for DRB1 alleles and the fewest for HLA-C alleles. In a later genetic analysis, a missense DCLRE1C variant was associated with V-gene and J-gene trimming of TCR beta chains, and the association was replicated in an independent cohort. According to a later analysis, parvovirus B19, influenza, CMV and Epstein-Barr virus appeared linked to several top co-occurrence clusters.

The library was prepared using the immunoSEQ multiplex PCR assay. The multiplex PCR relied on a mix of 60 forward primers for TCR Vbeta segments and 13 reverse primers for TCR Jbeta segments. The CDR3 region of rearranged TCR beta genes was amplified from genomic DNA with a multiplex PCR assay. The Illumina HiSeq System was used to sequence the amplified TCR beta libraries as 87-base-pair reads. Regarding the original processing steps: In a later analysis, roughly 80 million unique TCR beta chains were counted across the 500 to 700 repertoires, and roughly 10 million of these chains were shared by at least two donors. Raw reads were error-corrected and collapsed into unique sequences with a nearest-neighbor algorithm that merged closely related sequences to remove PCR and sequencing errors. V, D and J gene segments were assigned by aligning CDR3 sequences to IMGT reference sequences. Each retained sequence needed at least a six-nucleotide match to both a V gene segment and a J gene segment. A rearrangement was called productive if the CDR3 had no stop codons and remained in frame with V and J, and every other rearrangement was called non-productive. CDR3 was defined by IMGT convention, running from the second conserved V-encoded cysteine to the conserved J-encoded phenylalanine. The earlier analysis of approximately 590 of the donors excluded any sequence lacking an unambiguous match to a single V gene segment. An earlier analysis of 587 of the donors called V segments functional above 56.7% productive rearrangements and segregating when the between-donor standard deviation exceeded 5%. A statistical classification framework was built for diagnosing cytomegalovirus status from the catalog of TCR beta chain sequences. A later analysis assigned V and J genes by comparing TCR nucleotide sequences with IMGT/GENE-DB human TR gene sequences. Using the TCRdist pipeline, a later analysis assigned CDR3 sequences along with most-parsimonious VDJ recombination scenarios. A later analysis defined each TCR beta chain by its CDR3 amino acid sequence plus V-gene family, and excluded reads lacking a unique V-gene family. A later analysis removed several hundred highly shared, low-generation-probability nucleotide sequences to deal with suspected cross-contamination and a sequencing artifact. In a later analysis, a clonal expansion index was calculated for each public chain from normalized within-repertoire ranks of inferred template counts. A later analysis computed generation probabilities with a VDJ recombination model fitted to out-of-frame rearrangements, and checked the results against IGoR. Hypergeometric tests were used in a later analysis to score TCR-TCR, TCR-HLA and TCR-CMV co-occurrence, with a repertoire-size bias correction applied to the TCR pairs. A later analysis estimated false discovery rates by permuting HLA or CMV assignments 20 times. A later analysis grouped co-occurring TCRs with DBSCAN, adding TCRdist sequence similarity when clustering within HLA-allele-positive subsets. Co-occurrence clustering excluded repertoires with fewer than 30,000 or more than 120,000 public chains, plus five with anomalous nucleotide sharing. What TCRdb holds here is the immuneACCESS table cut down to in-frame rearrangements. Part of the clones is not present; checked against another copy, under half of the missing clones reflect an unresolved V gene, and the others are unexplained. V, J and clone size were drawn from that table, and D and trimming were deduced from the DNA. In this sample the table shows approximately 97,000 clones, about three quarters of which occur a single time. Roughly 3.5% of the sample is taken by the ten largest.

This clone was picked up a small number of times. Its antigen is not yet known. No base-level quality is on record; no much larger clone is a single base apart. V is cut by 0 bases and J by 9 bases, and the space between the germline ends is 10 bases. In the germline V gene, CDR1 corresponds to SGHDT and CDR2 to YYEEEE. Its CDR3 holds 14 amino acids, cysteine through phenylalanine. Of all the DNA, just the CDR3 is kept, 42 bases in frame from base 1. The cohort consisted of 600 or so healthy bone marrow donors. Cohort members were all nominally healthy when sampled, although unrecorded immune exposures were likely present. The donor tested CMV seronegative, placing the donor among the 350 to 400 seronegative members of the cohort. Every donor gave a peripheral blood sample, and the peripheral blood mononuclear cells from that sample were used for TCR beta sequencing. The Qiagen DNeasy Blood Extraction Kit was used to extract genomic DNA from the blood cell samples.

Sequencing was performed on PBMCs. The TCR was taken from a man aged 40-55 years in good health and CMV-seronegative. The rearranged segments are TRBV5-6 and TRBJ1-6; a tentative D call is TRBD1 (6 bases match). Read as DNA, the sequence is TGTGCCAGCAGCTTGGACAGGGTCAGTTCACCCCTCCACTTT. Translated, this is CASSLDRVSSPLHF.